Below, one TCR beta chain is given with its context. The antigen remains undetermined. These data are taken from a study of cytomegalovirus exposure and HLA in healthy donors. General study findings and limits: Follow-up analysis seemed to connect common viral pathogens with several of the most significant clusters identified. TCR association rates varied by HLA locus in a later analysis, with DRB1 highest and HLA-C lowest.

The primer mix had 60 Vbeta and 13 Jbeta primers. Method: immunoSEQ multiplex PCR; TCRdb's copy keeps in-frame clones and lacks some. The sample holds hundreds of thousands of clones, roughly 79% seen once. CDR1 and CDR2 (germline): SGHDN, FVKESK. The CDR3 spans 16 residues. The V and J ends lost 4 bases and 6 bases respectively, with 19 bases between them. The sample taken for sequencing was PBMCs. The TCR was taken from a man between 18 and 29 years old in good health and CMV-seronegative. The rearrangement links TRBV14 to TRBJ2-1, with D maybe TRBD2 (6 bases). CDR3 amino acids: CASSPFNGGTGNEQFF. The DNA of the CDR3 is TGTGCCAGCAGCCCCTTTAATGGCGGGACCGGCAATGAGCAGTTCTTC. Complete variable domain (other parts from reference TRBV14 and TRBJ2-1): EAGVTQFPSHSVIEKGQTVTLRCDPISGHDNLYWYRRVMGKEIKFLLHFVKESKQDESGMPNNRFLAERTGGTYSTLKVQPAELEDSGVYFCASSPFNGGTGNEQFFGPGTRLTVL.